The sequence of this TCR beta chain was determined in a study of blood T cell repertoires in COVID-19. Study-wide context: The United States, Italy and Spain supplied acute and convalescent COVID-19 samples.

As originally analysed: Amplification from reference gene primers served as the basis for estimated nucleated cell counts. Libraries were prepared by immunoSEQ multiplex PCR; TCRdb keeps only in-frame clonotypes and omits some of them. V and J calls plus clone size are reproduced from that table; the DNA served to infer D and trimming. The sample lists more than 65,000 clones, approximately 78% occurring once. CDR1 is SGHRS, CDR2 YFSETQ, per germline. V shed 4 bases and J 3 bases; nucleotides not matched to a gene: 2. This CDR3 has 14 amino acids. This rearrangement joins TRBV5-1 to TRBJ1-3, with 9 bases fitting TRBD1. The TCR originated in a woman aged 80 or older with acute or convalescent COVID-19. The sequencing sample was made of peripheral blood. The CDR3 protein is CASSLDRGGNTIYF. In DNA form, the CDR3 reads TGCGCCAGCAGCCTGGACAGGGGTGGAAACACCATATATTTT.